This entry describes one TCR beta chain. TCR beta was sequenced from blood CD8+ and CD4+ T cells. Controls were healthy donors (matched for age and sex). Reverse transcription of about 0.45 to 1 ug RNA was performed with random hexamers. immunoSEQ multiplex PCR amplified TCR beta CDR3 across 54 Vbeta, 13 Jbeta. TCRdb re-called the immunoSEQ multiplex PCR reads through MiXCR, storing one row per CDR3 protein. Here the sample spans approximately 160,000 distinct CDR3 sequences, 92% being singletons. This sample stems from a study of CD8 T cells in Susac syndrome. The receptor was isolated from a human donor in good health. Material for sequencing was CD4+ T cells from PBMCs.

The CDR3, as DNA: TGCAGTGCTAGGGGGACTAGCGGGAGGGAGAACCCTCCGGGCTCCTACAATGAGCAGTTCTTC. Residues: CSARGTSGRENPPGSYNEQFF. V is TRBV20-1 and J is TRBJ2-1; TRBD2 aligns across 16 bases. CDR1 DFQATT and CDR2 SNEGSKA come from the germline V gene (reference sequence). The CDR3 sequence is 21 residues long. V was clipped by 3 bases and J by 0 bases; unmatched bases: 14.